Here is one TCR beta chain with its context. The table lists this clonotype with many counts. It has no known antigen specificity. Base qualities are not at hand, and no much larger clone is one base apart. These data belong to a study of spatial heterogeneity in lung cancer (dated by TCRdb to about 2019). At the level of the whole study: More beta-chain than alpha-chain transcripts were consistently detected, likely reflecting higher beta-chain transcript abundance. A strong correlation was found between TCR transcript counts in tumor regions and a T cell transcriptional module score from matched bulk RNA-seq. In the raw uncorrected reads, each unique combination of TCR and UMI appeared more than ten times on average. In non-small cell lung cancer, the study made a quantitative comparison of TCR alpha and beta repertoires among multiple tumor regions, matched nontumor lung and blood. Nonsynonymous mutation counts, determined by whole-exome sequencing of tumor tissue, were related to features of the TCR repertoire. Both alpha and beta chains were TCR-sequenced in samples taken at surgery, namely 220 tumor regions, fewer than 80 matched nontumor lung samples and 45 to 60 PBMC samples. Broad study findings and their caveats: TCR-seq coverage of tumor T cells was estimated to be only around 7% for alpha chains and more than 11% for beta chains. Counts of ubiquitous and regional expanded TCRs correlated with counts of ubiquitous and regional nonsynonymous mutations, respectively. The number of expanded intratumoral alpha and beta TCRs correlated with the tumor nonsynonymous mutation count. Confirming at a functional level the hypothesis that regional TCRs recognize regional mutations was considered to require additional single-cell paired TCR alpha and beta sequencing.

Trimming removed 2 bases from V and 5 bases from J, leaving 4 bases between the germline ends. The germline V gene (reference sequence) yields MNHNY for CDR1 and SVGAGI for CDR2. Including cysteine and phenylalanine, the CDR3 has 12 amino acids. Solely the CDR3 DNA is kept, with 36 bases framed from the first base. Per the publication, the time point label means: sample taken at primary tumor resection. Samples were obtained from over 70 patients with early-stage, untreated non-small cell lung cancer from the lung TRACERx cohort. Without any cell sorting, TCR sequencing was performed on whole RNA extracted either from tumor and nontumor lung tissue or from cryopreserved PBMC samples. Patients were selected for TCR sequencing only if sufficient RNA was available from at least two tumor regions. Tumor and adjacent nontumor lung specimens were reviewed by a lung pathologist before selection. The library relied on 5' RACE. The instrument was a NextSeq 500. To allow correction of PCR and sequencing errors, the TCR library protocol tagged every TCR cDNA molecule with a unique molecular identifier. Concerning the study's data processing: TCR identification, UMI-based error correction and CDR3 extraction were all carried out with Decombinator tools. TCRs above a frequency of 2 per 1,000, corresponding to the top 1% of the tumor frequency distribution, were defined as expanded. Expanded tumor TCRs were classed as regional if statistically deemed absent (corrected P<0.05) from at least one tumor region, otherwise ubiquitous. Rényi diversity was computed with the R vegan package after subsampling each repertoire 100 times to 5,000 TCRs. CDR3 similarity networks were constructed using string-kernel similarity of amino acid triplets, with links drawn between CDR3s whose pairwise similarity was above 0.82. Using fastp trimming at Q25 and MiXCR clonotype assembly, TCRdb reanalyzed the public sequencing data and kept in-frame beta chains. Records with the same CDR3 protein are collapsed into one entry carrying the most frequent genes and DNA. What appears here as the V and J calls and clone size reflects TCRdb's work, not the paper's. Here the sample has more than 10,000 distinct CDR3 sequences; 3.2% occur a single time. Roughly 15% of the sample is held by the ten biggest clonotypes.

The chain links TRBV6-6 with TRBJ1-3; the D segment cannot be called with confidence. This sequence originates from a male donor with early-stage non-small cell lung cancer. Sequences were derived from lung tumor tissue, sampled at surgery. CDR3 sequence: CASSYERNTIYF. The sequenced DNA: TGTGCCAGCAGTTACGAGAGAAACACCATATATTTT.